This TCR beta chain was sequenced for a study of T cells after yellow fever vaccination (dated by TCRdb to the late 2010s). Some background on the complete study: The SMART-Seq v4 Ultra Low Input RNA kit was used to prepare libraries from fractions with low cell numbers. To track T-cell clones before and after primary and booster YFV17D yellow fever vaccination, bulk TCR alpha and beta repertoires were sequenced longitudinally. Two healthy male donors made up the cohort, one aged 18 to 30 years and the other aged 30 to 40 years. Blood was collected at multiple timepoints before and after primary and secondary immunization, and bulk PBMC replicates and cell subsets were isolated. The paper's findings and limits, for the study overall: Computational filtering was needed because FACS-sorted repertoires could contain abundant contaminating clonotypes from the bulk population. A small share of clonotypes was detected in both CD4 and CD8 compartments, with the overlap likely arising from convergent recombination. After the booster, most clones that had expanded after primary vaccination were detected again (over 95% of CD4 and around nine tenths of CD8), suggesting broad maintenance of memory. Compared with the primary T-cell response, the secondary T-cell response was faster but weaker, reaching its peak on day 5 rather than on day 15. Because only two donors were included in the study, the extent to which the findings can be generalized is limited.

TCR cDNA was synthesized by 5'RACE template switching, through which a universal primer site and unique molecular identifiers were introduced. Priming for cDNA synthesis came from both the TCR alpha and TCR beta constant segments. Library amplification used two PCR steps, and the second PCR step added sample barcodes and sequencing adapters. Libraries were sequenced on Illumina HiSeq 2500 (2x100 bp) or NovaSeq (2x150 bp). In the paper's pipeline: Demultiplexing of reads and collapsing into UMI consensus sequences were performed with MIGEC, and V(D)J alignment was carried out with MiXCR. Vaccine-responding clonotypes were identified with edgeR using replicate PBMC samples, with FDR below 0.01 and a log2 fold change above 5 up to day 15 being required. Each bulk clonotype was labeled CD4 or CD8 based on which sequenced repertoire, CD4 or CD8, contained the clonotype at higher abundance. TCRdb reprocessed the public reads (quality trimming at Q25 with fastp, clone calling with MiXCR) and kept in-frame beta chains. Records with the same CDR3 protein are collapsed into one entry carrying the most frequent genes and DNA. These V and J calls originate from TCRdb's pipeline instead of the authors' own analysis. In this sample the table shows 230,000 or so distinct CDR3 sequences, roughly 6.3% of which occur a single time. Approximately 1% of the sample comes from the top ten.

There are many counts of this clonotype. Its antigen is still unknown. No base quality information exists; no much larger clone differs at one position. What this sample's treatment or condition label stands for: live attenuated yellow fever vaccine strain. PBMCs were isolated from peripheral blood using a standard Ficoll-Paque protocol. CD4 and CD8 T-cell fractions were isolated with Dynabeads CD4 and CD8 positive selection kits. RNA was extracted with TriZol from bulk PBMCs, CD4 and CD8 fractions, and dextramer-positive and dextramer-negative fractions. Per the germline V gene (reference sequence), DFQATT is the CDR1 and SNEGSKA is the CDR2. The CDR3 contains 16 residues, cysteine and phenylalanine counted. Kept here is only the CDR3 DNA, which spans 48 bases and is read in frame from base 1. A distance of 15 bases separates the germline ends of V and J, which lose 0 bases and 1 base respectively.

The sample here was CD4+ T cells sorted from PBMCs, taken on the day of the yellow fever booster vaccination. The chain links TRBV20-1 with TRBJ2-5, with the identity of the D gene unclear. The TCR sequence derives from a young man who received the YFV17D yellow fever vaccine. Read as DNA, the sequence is TGCAGTGCTAGAGATCTCTCGAAGGGAATCCAAGAGACCCAGTACTTC. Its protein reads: CSARDLSKGIQETQYF.